Here is one TCR beta chain with its context. The study recruited people aged about 18 to 95 years across some 23 US areas. Profiling relied on immunoSEQ multiplex PCR, and the TCRdb table lists in-frame clones only, not all of them. The table shows around 310,000 clones, with 88% occurring only once. The entry originates in a study of blood T cell repertoires in COVID-19. Study background: Sources were T cells, B-cell-depleted T cells, or PBMCs; the material itself was cDNA or gDNA.

Germline lookup yields CDR1 MDHEN and CDR2 SYDVKM. The CDR3 has 14 residues. V was cut by 4 bases and J by 4 bases, with 11 bases left in between. The specimen sequenced was PBMCs or T cells enriched from blood (not recorded which). The sequence was obtained from a man aged 30-40 years who had recovered from COVID-19. The gene calls are TRBV28 and TRBJ1-5, with D perhaps matching TRBD1 (6 bases). CDR3: CASSSTGLNQPQHF. For the CDR3, the DNA is TGTGCCAGCAGTTCCACAGGGCTAAATCAGCCCCAGCATTTT.